Sequencing of this T cell receptor beta chain was carried out in a study of cytomegalovirus exposure and HLA in healthy donors. About the study: Researchers found that roughly 81% of fewer than 450 genotyped donors fell within the Caucasian-associated ancestry cluster.

PCR employed 60 Vbeta and 13 Jbeta primers. Measured with immunoSEQ multiplex PCR; TCRdb has only the in-frame clones, and not every one. Of about 110,000 clones listed, less than 85% are singletons. The germline gives CDR1 DFQATT, CDR2 SNEGSKA (reference sequence). V lost 6 bases and J 14 bases, leaving 17 bases between the germline ends. This CDR3 is 11 amino acids long. Sample: PBMCs. The TCR sequence derives from a woman between 40 and 55 years old in good health and CMV-seropositive. This chain connects TRBV20-1 to TRBJ2-4; possible D gene TRBD1, 6 bases. The CDR3 loop is CSAPGPKGEYF. CDR3 sequence (DNA): TGCAGTGCCCCAGGGCCAAAGGGGGAGTACTTC.